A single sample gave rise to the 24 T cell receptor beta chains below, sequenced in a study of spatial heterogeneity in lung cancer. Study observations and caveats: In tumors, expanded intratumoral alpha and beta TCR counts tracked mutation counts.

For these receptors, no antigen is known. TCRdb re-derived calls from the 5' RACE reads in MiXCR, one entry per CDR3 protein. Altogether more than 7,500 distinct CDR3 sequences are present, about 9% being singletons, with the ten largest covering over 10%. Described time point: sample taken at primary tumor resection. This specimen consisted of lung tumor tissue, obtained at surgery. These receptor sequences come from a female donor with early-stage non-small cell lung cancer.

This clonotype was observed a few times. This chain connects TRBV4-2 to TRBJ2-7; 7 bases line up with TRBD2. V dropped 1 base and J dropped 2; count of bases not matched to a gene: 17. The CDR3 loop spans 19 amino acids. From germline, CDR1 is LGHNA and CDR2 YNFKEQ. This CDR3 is CASSQVPSGSLGVPYEQYF. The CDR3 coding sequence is TGTGCCAGCAGCCAAGTCCCTAGCGGATCCTTGGGGGTCCCCTACGAGCAGTACTTC.

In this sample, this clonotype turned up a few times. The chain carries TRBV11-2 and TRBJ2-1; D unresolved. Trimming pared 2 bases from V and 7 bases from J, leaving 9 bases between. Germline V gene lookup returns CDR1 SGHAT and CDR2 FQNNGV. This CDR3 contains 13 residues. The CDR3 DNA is TGTGCCAGCAGCTTAATCGGGCAGAATGAGCAGTTCTTC. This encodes CASSLIGQNEQFF.

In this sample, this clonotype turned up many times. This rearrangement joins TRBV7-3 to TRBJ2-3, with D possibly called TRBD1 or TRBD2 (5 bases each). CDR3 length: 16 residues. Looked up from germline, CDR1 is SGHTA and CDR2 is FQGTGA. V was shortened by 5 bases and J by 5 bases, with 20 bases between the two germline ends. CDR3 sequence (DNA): TGTGCCAGCAGCCTACTAGGGCCGGGGCCGATAGATACGCAGTATTTT. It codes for CASSLLGPGPIDTQYF.

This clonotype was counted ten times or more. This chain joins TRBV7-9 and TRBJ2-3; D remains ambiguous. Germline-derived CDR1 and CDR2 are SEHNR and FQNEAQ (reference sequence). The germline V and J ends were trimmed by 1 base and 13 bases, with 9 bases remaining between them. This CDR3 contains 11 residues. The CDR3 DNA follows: TGTGCCAGCAGCTTAGACCCTCGGGAGTATTTT. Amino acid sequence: CASSLDPREYF.

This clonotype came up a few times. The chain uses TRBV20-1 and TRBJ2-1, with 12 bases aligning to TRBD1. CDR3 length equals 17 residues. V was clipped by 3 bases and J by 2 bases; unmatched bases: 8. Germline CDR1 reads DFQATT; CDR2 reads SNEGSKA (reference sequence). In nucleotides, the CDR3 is TGCAGTGCTAGGGGACAGGGGGCAAGTCGTACCTACAATGAGCAGTTCTTC. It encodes CSARGQGASRTYNEQFF.

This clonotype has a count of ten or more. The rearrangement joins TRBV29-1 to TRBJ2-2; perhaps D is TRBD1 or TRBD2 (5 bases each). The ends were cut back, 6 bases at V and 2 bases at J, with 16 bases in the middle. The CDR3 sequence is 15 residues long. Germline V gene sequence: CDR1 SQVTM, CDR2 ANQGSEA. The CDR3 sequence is CSVKYPGLNTGELFF. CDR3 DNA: TGCAGCGTCAAATACCCGGGGCTTAACACCGGGGAGCTGTTTTTT.

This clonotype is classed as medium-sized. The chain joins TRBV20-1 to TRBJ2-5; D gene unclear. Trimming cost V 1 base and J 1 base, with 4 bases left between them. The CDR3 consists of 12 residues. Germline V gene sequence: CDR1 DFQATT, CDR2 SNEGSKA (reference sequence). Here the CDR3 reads CSARAPQETQYF. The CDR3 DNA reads TGCAGTGCTAGAGCCCCCCAAGAGACCCAGTACTTC.

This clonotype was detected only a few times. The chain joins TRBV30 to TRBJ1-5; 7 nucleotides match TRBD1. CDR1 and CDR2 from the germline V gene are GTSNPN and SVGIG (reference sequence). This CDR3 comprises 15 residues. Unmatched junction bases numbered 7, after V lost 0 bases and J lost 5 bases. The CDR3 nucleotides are TGTGCCTGGAGTGTCCGGGGACAGCAGTATCAGCCCCAGCATTTT. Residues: CAWSVRGQQYQPQHF. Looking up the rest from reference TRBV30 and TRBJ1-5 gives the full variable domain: SQTIHQWPATLVQPVGSPLSLECTVEGTSNPNLYWYRQAAGRGLQLLFYSVGIGQISSEVPQNLSASRPQDRQFILSSKKLLLSDSGFYLCAWSVRGQQYQPQHFGDGTRLSIL.

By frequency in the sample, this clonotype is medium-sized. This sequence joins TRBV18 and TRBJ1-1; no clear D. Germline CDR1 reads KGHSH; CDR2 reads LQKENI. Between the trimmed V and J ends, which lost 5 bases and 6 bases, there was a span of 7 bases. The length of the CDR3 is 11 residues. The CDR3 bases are TGTGCCAGCTCAAGAGATTCTGAAGCTTTCTTT. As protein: CASSRDSEAFF.

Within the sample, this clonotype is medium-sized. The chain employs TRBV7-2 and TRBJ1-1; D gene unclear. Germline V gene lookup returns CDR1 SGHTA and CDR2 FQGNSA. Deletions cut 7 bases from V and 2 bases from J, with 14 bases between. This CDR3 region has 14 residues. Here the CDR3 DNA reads TGTGCCAGCACCAAGACGGCGGCTAACACTGAAGCTTTCTTT. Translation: CASTKTAANTEAFF.

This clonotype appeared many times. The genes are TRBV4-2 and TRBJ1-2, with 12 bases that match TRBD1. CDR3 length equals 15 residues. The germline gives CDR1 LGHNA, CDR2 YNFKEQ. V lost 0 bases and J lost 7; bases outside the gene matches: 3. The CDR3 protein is CASSQEGTGGVGYTF. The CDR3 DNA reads TGTGCCAGCAGCCAAGAAGGGACAGGGGGCGTTGGCTACACCTTC.

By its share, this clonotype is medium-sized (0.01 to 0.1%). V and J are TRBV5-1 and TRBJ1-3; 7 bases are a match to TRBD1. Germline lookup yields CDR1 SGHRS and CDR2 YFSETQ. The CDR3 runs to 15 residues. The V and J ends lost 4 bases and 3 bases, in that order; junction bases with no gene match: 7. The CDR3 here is CASSVEGASGNTIYF. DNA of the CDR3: TGCGCCAGCAGCGTGGAGGGGGCTAGTGGAAACACCATATATTTT.

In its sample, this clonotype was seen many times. This CDR3 reads CSGGTGVGLGVNYGYTF. The DNA of the CDR3 is TGCAGCGGCGGGACAGGAGTAGGTTTGGGGGTTAACTATGGCTACACCTTC. The V gene is TRBV29-1, the J gene TRBJ1-2; 8 bases line up with TRBD1. V shed 7 bases and J 1 base; nucleotides not matched to a gene: 17. The CDR3 has 17 amino acids. Germline CDR1 and CDR2: SQVTM and ANQGSEA. The variable domain in full, with the rest retrieved from reference TRBV29-1 and TRBJ1-2, is SAVISQKPSRDICQRGTSLTIQCQVDSQVTMMFWYRQQPGQSLTLIATANQGSEATYESGFVIDKFPISRPNLTFSTLTVSNMSPEDSSIYLCSGGTGVGLGVNYGYTFGSGTRLTVV.

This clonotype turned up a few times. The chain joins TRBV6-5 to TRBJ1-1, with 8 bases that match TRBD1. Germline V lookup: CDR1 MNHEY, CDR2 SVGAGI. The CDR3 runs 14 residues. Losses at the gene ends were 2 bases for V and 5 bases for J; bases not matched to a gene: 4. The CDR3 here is CASSYAGQGTEAFF. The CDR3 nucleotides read TGTGCCAGCAGTTACGCAGGACAGGGAACTGAAGCTTTCTTT.

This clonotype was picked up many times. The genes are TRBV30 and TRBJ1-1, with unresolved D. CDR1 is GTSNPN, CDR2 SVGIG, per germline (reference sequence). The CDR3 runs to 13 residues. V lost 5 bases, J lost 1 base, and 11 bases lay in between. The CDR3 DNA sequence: TGTGCCTGGTTAGGGTTGAGGAACACTGAAGCTTTCTTT. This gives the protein CAWLGLRNTEAFF.

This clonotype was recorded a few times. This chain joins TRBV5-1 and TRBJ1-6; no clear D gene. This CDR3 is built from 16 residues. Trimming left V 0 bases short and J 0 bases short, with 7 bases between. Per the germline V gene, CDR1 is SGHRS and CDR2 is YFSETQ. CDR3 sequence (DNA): TGCGCCAGCAGCTTGGAAGGGAACTCCTATAATTCACCCCTCCACTTT. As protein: CASSLEGNSYNSPLHF.

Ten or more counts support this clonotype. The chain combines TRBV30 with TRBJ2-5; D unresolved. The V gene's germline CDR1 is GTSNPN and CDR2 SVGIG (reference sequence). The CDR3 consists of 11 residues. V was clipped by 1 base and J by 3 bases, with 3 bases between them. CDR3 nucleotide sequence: TGTGCCTGGAGTGAAAAAGAGACCCAGTACTTC. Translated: CAWSEKETQYF. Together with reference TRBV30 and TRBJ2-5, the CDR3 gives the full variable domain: SQTIHQWPATLVQPVGSPLSLECTVEGTSNPNLYWYRQAAGRGLQLLFYSVGIGQISSEVPQNLSASRPQDRQFILSSKKLLLSDSGFYLCAWSEKETQYFGPGTRLLVL.

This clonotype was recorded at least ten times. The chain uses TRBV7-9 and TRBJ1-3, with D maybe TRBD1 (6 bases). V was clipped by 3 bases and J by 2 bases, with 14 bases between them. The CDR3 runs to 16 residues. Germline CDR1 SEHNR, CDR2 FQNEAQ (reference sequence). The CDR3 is CASSFPQGYTGNTIYF. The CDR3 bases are TGTGCCAGCAGCTTCCCTCAGGGGTACACTGGAAACACCATATATTTT.

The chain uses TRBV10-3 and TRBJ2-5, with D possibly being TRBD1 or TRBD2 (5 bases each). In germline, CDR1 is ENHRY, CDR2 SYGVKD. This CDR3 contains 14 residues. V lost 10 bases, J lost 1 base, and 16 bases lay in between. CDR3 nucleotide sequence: TGTGCCACCCGGACTGGGACGGCCCAAGAGACCCAGTACTTC. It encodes CATRTGTAQETQYF.

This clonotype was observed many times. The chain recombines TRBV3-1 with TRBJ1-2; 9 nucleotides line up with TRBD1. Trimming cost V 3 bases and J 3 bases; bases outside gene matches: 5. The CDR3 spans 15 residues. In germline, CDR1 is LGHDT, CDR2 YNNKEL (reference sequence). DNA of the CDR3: TGTGCCAGCAGCCACTTGGACAGGGGATACTATGGCTACACCTTC. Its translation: CASSHLDRGYYGYTF.

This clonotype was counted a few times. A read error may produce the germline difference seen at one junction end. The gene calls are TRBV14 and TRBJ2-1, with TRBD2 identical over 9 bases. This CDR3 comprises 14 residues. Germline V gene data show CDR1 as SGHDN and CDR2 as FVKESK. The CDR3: CASSRAGGYIEQFF. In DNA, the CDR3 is TGTGCCAGCAGCCGAGCGGGGGGCTACATTGAGCAGTTCTTC.

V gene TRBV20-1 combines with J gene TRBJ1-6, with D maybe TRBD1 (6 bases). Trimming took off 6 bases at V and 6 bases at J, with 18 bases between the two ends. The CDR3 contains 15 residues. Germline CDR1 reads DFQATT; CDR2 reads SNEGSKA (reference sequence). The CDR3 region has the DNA TGCAGTGCAGCTAAACAGGGTCTCATTAATTCACCCCTCCACTTT. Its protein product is CSAAKQGLINSPLHF.

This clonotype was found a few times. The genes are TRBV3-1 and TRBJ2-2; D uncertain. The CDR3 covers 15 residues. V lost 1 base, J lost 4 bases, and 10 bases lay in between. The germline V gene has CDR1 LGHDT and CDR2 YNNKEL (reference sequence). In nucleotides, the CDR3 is TGTGCCAGCAGCCAAGGGGTCCTCGGCACCGGGGAGCTGTTTTTT. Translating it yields CASSQGVLGTGELFF.

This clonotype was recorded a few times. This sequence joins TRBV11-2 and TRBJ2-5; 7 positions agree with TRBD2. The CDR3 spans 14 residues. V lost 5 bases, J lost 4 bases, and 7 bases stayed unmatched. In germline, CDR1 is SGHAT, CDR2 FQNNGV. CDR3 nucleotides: TGTGCCAGCAGCATCGGACTAGGCGGAGAGACCCAGTACTTC. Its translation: CASSIGLGGETQYF.